The following is a T cell receptor (beta chain) sequence with its context. Its matching antigen is unknown. The V gene's germline CDR1 is MNHEY and CDR2 SVGAGI. The CDR3 has 14 residues. V lost 0 bases to trimming and J lost 3 bases, with 9 bases between them. The data are from a study of early T cells in non-severe SARS-CoV-2 infection. Turning to the study itself: Chains were unpaired, as sequencing was done on bulk RNA from unsorted whole blood. Study-level findings and limits: The VDJdb matching leaned toward anti-spike CD8 responses and overlooked private and CD4 specificities.

Individual cDNA molecules received unique molecular identifiers during library preparation. Each CDR3 protein gets one entry after TCRdb re-called the 5' RACE reads with MiXCR. The sample shows about 72,000 distinct CDR3 sequences, 9.5% to 13% of them seen only once. The V call is TRBV6-5, the J call TRBJ2-7, with D perhaps matching TRBD1 or TRBD2 (6 bases each). The clonotype was recovered from an adult who was a healthcare worker with PCR-confirmed SARS-CoV-2 infection or an uninfected control (not recorded which). The sample here was whole blood, taken at baseline. For the CDR3, the DNA is TGTGCCAGCAGTTACTCAGGGGGGCACTACGAGCAGTACTTC. It specifies CASSYSGGHYEQYF.